This T cell receptor beta chain was identified in a study of identical twins (TCRdb year 2016). Regarding the complete study: The study deep-sequenced TCR alpha and beta repertoires from monozygotic twins, unrelated adults of various ages and cord blood to test whether fetal clonotypes persist. To rule out contamination, replicate twin experiments were performed at different times with different library preparation protocols. The full study reports these points: Out-of-frame TCR alpha sequences shared between twins showed an excess of low generation-probability sequences compared with coincidental sharing between unrelated individuals. Because the same donors could not be followed over many years, the conclusions depended on cross-sectional statistical analysis. Invariant T cells such as MAIT and iNKT could partly confound zero-insertion analyses, although diverse VJ usage argued against such confounding for most clonotypes. In monozygotic twins, out-of-frame TCR alpha sharing was systematically underestimated by recombination models, although the models agreed with sharing between unrelated individuals. In beta out-of-frame sequences, excess twin sharing was weaker, because having fewer shared sequences lowered the signal-to-noise ratio. Abundant cord blood beta clonotypes carried fewer insertions; young adult naive repertoires showed a weaker similar trend, while memory repertoires showed none.

All donors were healthy Caucasians. The twin cohort comprised three pairs of female monozygotic twins, all aged about 18 to 30 years. Peripheral blood mononuclear cells were the source from which RNA for the TCR libraries was isolated. The method behind the library was 5' RACE. The sample was run on an Illumina HiSeq 2000. A universal primer binding site was added through template switching, and the final cDNA carried a unique molecular identifier so that TCR cDNA molecules could be counted accurately. Specific primers in the conserved constant-segment region were used to synthesize first-strand cDNA for TCR alpha and beta chains. To control for contamination, every cDNA library was double barcoded, receiving both a SMART-Mk sample barcode and Illumina barcodes. TruSeq adapter sequences along with Illumina sample barcodes were introduced in two successive PCR steps. The Illumina HiSeq platform was used with custom primers to sequence TCR alpha and beta cDNA libraries. The source study handled its data this way. MiGEC was used to process raw reads and extract unique molecular identifiers, and MiXCR was used to find CDR3 positions. Recombination models were inferred per individual with the repgenHMM and IGoR tools using an EM algorithm. The tcR package in R was used for shared clonotype analysis, with sharing normalized by the product of cloneset sizes. Out-of-frame nonproductive sequences were analyzed to study raw recombination free of thymic and clonal selection effects. Starting from the raw public reads, TCRdb applied fastp trimming at Q25, assembled clones with MiXCR and retained in-frame beta chains. Each entry is one CDR3 protein sequence, shown with its most common DNA and genes. What appears here as the V and J calls and clone size reflects TCRdb's work, not the paper's. For this sample there are about 720,000 distinct CDR3 sequences; 8.5% to 9.5% appear just once. 0.98% of the sample is in the top ten clones.

This clonotype has at least ten counts. Its target antigen remains unknown. The record has no base qualities; no much larger clone is one base away. The germline V gene yields ENHRY for CDR1 and SYGVKD for CDR2. The trim is 0 bases for V and 10 bases for J, with a gap of 12 bases between the germline ends. The CDR3 runs 13 amino acids, cysteine and phenylalanine included. The sequence is cut down to CDR3 DNA, 39 bases in frame from base 1. The same sample was also used in a study of yellow fever vaccine responses in identical twins. Per that second paper: The authors reported that the T cell response to vaccination in identical twins appeared partly convergent and partly personalized. Focusing on identical twins, the study followed the T cell clones that responded to the vaccine, and did so with precision.

The receptor chain draws on TRBV10-3 and TRBJ2-5, with no confident D gene call. This TCR came from a woman under 30 in good health. The material sequenced was PBMCs. The sequenced DNA: TGTGCCATCAGTGAGTCGAATTTGGGTGGCCAGTACTTC. Its product reads: CAISESNLGGQYF.